A selection of T cell receptor beta chains follows, all from one sample in a study of T cells in Graves' hyperthyroidism and ophthalmopathy. TCRdb passed the multiplex PCR reads through MiXCR, listing each CDR3 protein once. Altogether 560,000 or so distinct CDR3 sequences are present, roughly 50% being singletons, with the ten largest covering approximately 8.2%. The sample comprised peripheral blood or thyroid tissue (not recorded which). All receptors derive from a woman between 18 and 29 years old with Graves' hyperthyroidism. The CDR3 runs from the conserved cysteine through the conserved F or W. The order of the fields is V gene, J gene, CDR3 protein.

>TRBV29-1|TRBJ2-7
CSLMQGAEQYF
>TRBV7-9|TRBJ1-6
CASSQRTGGISPLHF
>TRBV11-1|TRBJ2-7
CAGVTGKSYEQYF
>TRBV15|TRBJ2-5
CATSRDQGGLETQYF
>TRBV13|TRBJ1-3
CASSLRVYGNTIYF
>TRBV2|TRBJ1-6
CASSEAGGRGSPLHF
>TRBV6-5|TRBJ1-1
CASSLGQVGDTEAFF
>TRBV19|TRBJ1-2
CASSPQGAEGYTF
>TRBV5-4|TRBJ1-1
CASSLRQGLILMNTEAFF
>TRBV7-9|TRBJ2-5
CASSHRDRALETQYF
>TRBV7-9|TRBJ2-3
CASSEGPHQSTDTQYF
>TRBV7-9|TRBJ2-2
CASSLRWGELFF
>TRBV5-5|TRBJ2-7
CASSQDPLPREQYF
>TRBV15|TRBJ2-7
CATGRGGQGSEQYF
>TRBV15|TRBJ2-3
CATRAGESTDTQYF
>TRBV20-1|TRBJ2-7
CSARESGRAHEQYF
>TRBV9|TRBJ1-2
CASSPQMAGGNGYTF
>TRBV7-2|TRBJ1-4
CASSARPGTAEKLFF
>TRBV6-4|TRBJ2-3
CASSGSTGRFGTDTQYF
>TRBV7-2|TRBJ1-5
CASSFYQVGNQPQHF
>TRBV10-3|TRBJ2-2
CAISWTSSGELFF
>TRBV7-9|TRBJ1-4
CASSLGDATTNEKLFF
>TRBV5-1|TRBJ1-2
CASSLPSQGYTF
>TRBV20-1|TRBJ2-2
CSARVPGTGELFF
>TRBV20-1|TRBJ1-5
CSAVQGAVDQPQHF
>TRBV12-3/TRBV12-4|TRBJ1-1
CASSFQAGNTEAFF
>TRBV12-3/TRBV12-4|TRBJ1-1
CASSVVQAGTEAFF
>TRBV20-1|TRBJ2-1
CSARVRLYNEQFF
>TRBV5-4|TRBJ2-1
CASSLGWGGNEQFF
>TRBV5-1|TRBJ2-7
CASSLFRSHEQYF
>TRBV2|TRBJ2-5
CASNLGGGEQPQYF
>TRBV20-1|TRBJ2-7
CSATPVGSYEQYF
>TRBV7-6|TRBJ1-1
CASSLSWGTGDRTEAFF
>TRBV5-1|TRBJ1-1
CASSLDAAEAFF
>TRBV5-8|TRBJ1-1
CASRLMGDYMNTEAFF
>TRBV20-1|TRBJ1-4
CSAVVNEKLFF
>TRBV19|TRBJ1-5
CASSIDHGGPTNQPQHF
>TRBV9|TRBJ2-5
CASSVGTSGFETQYF
>TRBV7-8|TRBJ2-7
CASSFDRLDYEQYF
>TRBV5-1|TRBJ2-7
CASRGLALSYEQYF
>TRBV7-8|TRBJ1-5
CASSIRGAANQPQHF
>TRBV7-2|TRBJ1-2
CASSLGTPGGYGYTF
>TRBV25-1|TRBJ1-2
CANPQGRGHGYTF
>TRBV10-3|TRBJ1-3
CASTLDSGSGNTIYF
>TRBV10-3|TRBJ2-7
CAISESGRSYEQYF
>TRBV6-5|TRBJ2-5
CASSRTLQETQYF
>TRBV19|TRBJ1-5
CASREGYQHF
>TRBV7-8|TRBJ2-7
CASSLDLGPRGQYF
>TRBV2|TRBJ1-2
CASSYLGNVRGYTF
>TRBV25-1|TRBJ1-4
CASSANIREKLFF
>TRBV7-2|TRBJ2-7
CASSPEGDEQYF
>TRBV15|TRBJ2-5
CATSREGNRQPQYF